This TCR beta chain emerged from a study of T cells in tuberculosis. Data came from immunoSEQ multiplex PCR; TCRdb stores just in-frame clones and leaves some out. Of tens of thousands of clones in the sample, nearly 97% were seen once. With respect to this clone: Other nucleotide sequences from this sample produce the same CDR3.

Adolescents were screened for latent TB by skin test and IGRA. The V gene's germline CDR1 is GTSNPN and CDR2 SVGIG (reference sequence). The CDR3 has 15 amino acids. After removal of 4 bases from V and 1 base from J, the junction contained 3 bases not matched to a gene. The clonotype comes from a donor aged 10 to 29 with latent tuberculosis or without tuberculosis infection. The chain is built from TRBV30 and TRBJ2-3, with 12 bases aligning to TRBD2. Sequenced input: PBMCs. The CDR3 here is CAWTSGGAGTDTQYF. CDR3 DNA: TGTGCCTGGACTAGCGGGGGGGCCGGCACAGATACGCAGTATTTT.